A single sample gave rise to the 23 T cell receptor beta chains below, sequenced in a study of shared clonotypes between healthy human individuals (TCRdb year 2020). Library generation was performed with the immunoSEQ multiplex PCR assay. Drawn from immuneACCESS, this table holds only the in-frame rearrangements with V and J called that TCRdb kept. Clones are partly lost; checked studies trace under half to an unresolved V gene and leave the rest unexplained. In this sample the table shows about a million clones, 65% to 75% of which occur a single time. The ten largest make up roughly 1.5% of the sample. Sequenced sample: memory CD4+ T cells sorted from blood. The sample's cell subset or site label, in plain terms: CD45RA-negative fraction. The origin of the receptors is a man aged 18 to 30 in good health.

V is TRBV28 and J is TRBJ1-2; D ambiguous. The germline V gene encodes CDR1 MDHEN and CDR2 SYDVKM. The CDR3 is made up of 15 amino acids. V was trimmed by 5 bases and J by 4 bases, leaving 17 bases between them. The CDR3 DNA sequence: TGTGCCAGCAGTACCTCATCAGCAGCTAGCTATGGCTACACCTTC. This sequence encodes CASSTSSAASYGYTF.

The chain joins TRBV7-2 to TRBJ1-4; D is ambiguous. The V end was cut by 4 bases, the J end by 2 bases, with 11 bases between. This CDR3 comprises 15 residues. Germline V gene lookup returns CDR1 SGHTA and CDR2 FQGNSA. CDR3 loop: CASSSHFTTNEKLFF. In DNA, the CDR3 is TGTGCCAGCAGCTCACATTTTACGACTAATGAAAAACTGTTTTTT.

This clone was counted ten times or more. This specimen includes other DNA sequences encoding the same CDR3. The J gene is TRBJ1-1, the V gene TRBV10-3; TRBD1 is a possible D gene (6 bases). Per the germline V gene, CDR1 is ENHRY and CDR2 is SYGVKD. CDR3 size: 14 residues. Trimming took off 0 bases at V and 5 bases at J, with 10 bases between the two ends. CDR3 in DNA: TGTGCCATCAGTGAGTCCGCAGGGGTGACTGAAGCTTTCTTT. Translating gives CAISESAGVTEAFF.

The chain recombines TRBV5-1 with TRBJ2-3; TRBD2 matches 8 bases. The length of the CDR3 is 16 residues. The junction had 13 bases not matched to a gene; V was cut back by 6 bases and J by 4 bases. Per germline, CDR1 SGHRS and CDR2 YFSETQ. CDR3 nucleotides: TGCGCCAGCACCATTAGCGGGATAGGAGGCGCAGATACGCAGTATTTT. The encoded protein is CASTISGIGGADTQYF. Drawing the rest from reference TRBV5-1 and TRBJ2-3, the complete variable domain is KAGVTQTPRYLIKTRGQQVTLSCSPISGHRSVSWYQQTPGQGLQFLFEYFSETQRNKGNFPGRFSGRQFSNSRSEMNVSTLELGDSALYLCASTISGIGGADTQYFGPGTRLTVL.

The chain employs TRBV11-3 and TRBJ1-1; possibly TRBD1 for D (5 bases). The CDR3 totals 15 residues. Germline loops: CDR1 SGHNT, CDR2 YENEEA. The V end lost 3 bases, the J end lost 4 bases, and 15 bases lay between the germline ends. CDR3 loop: CASSFSGKGTTEAFF. DNA for the CDR3: TGTGCCAGCAGCTTTTCAGGGAAGGGGACCACTGAAGCTTTCTTT.

V and J are TRBV5-1 and TRBJ2-4; D not resolved. The CDR3 is 14 amino acids. Germline V gene sequence: CDR1 SGHRS, CDR2 YFSETQ. V was cut by 0 bases and J by 8 bases, with 12 bases left in between. CDR3 residues: CASSLDPGIDIQYF. The CDR3 DNA reads as TGCGCCAGCAGCTTGGATCCGGGCATCGACATTCAGTACTTC.

The chain links TRBV2 to TRBJ2-7; 12 nucleotides match TRBD2. V was clipped by 5 bases and J by 8 bases; unmatched bases: 10. The CDR3 is 15 amino acids. The germline V gene encodes CDR1 SNHLY and CDR2 FYNNEI. The CDR3 region has the DNA TGTGCCAGCAGTCCCGAGGGACTAGCGGGCCTTAAGCAGTACTTC. This codes for CASSPEGLAGLKQYF. The entire variable domain, with the rest obtained from reference TRBV2 and TRBJ2-7, is as follows: EPEVTQTPSHQVTQMGQEVILRCVPISNHLYFYWYRQILGQKVEFLVSFYNNEISEKSEIFDDQFSVERPDGSNFTLKIRSTKLEDSAMYFCASSPEGLAGLKQYFGPGTRLTVT.

This clone was counted between two and nine times. The chain combines TRBV29-1 with TRBJ2-7, with D possibly called TRBD1 or TRBD2 (5 bases each). V lost 2 bases, J lost 2 bases, and 13 bases lay in between. Germline loops: CDR1 SQVTM, CDR2 ANQGSEA. The CDR3 consists of 14 residues. The CDR3 reads CSVELGPLTYEQYF. The CDR3 bases are TGCAGCGTTGAATTGGGACCCCTTACCTACGAGCAGTACTTC.

Here the CDR3 reads CASSQGPLTVSSYEQYF. The CDR3 DNA reads TGCGCCAGCAGCCAAGGCCCCTTGACGGTGAGCTCCTACGAGCAGTACTTC. The V gene is TRBV4-1, the J gene TRBJ2-7; D gene unclear. V shed 1 base and J shed 0 bases, with 16 bases lying between them. This CDR3 is 17 amino acids long. In germline, CDR1 is MGHRA, CDR2 YSYEKL.

V is TRBV10-3 and J is TRBJ2-2; D call uncertain. Germline V lookup: CDR1 ENHRY, CDR2 SYGVKD. Trimming stripped 3 bases from V and 3 bases from J, with 11 bases between. This CDR3 contains 15 residues. The DNA of the CDR3 is TGTGCCATCAGTGACTCGGTCAGAGACACCGGGGAGCTGTTTTTT. Translating it yields CAISDSVRDTGELFF.

J is TRBJ1-3 and V is TRBV6-4; 9 nucleotides match TRBD1. This CDR3 contains 16 residues. The germline gives CDR1 MRHNA, CDR2 SNTAGT. Losses at the gene ends were 7 bases for V and 1 base for J; bases not matched to a gene: 8. CDR3 sequence (DNA): TGTGCCAGCACTGAGGGACAGGGTCTTTCTGGAAACACCATATATTTT. This gives the protein CASTEGQGLSGNTIYF.

The chain couples TRBV7-2 to TRBJ2-1; 9 nucleotides align to TRBD2. Germline CDR1 is SGHTA and CDR2 is FQGNSA. With V trimmed by 5 bases and J by 9 bases, 11 bases remained unmatched. The CDR3 contains 15 residues. The CDR3 region is CASSSRTSDLREQFF. The DNA of the CDR3 is TGTGCCAGCAGCAGCCGGACTAGCGACTTGCGTGAGCAGTTCTTC.

This clone was detected once. The V call is TRBV10-2, the J call TRBJ1-3; D not certain. This CDR3 spans 15 amino acids. From germline, CDR1 is WSHSY and CDR2 SAAADI. The V end lost 5 bases, the J end lost 3 bases, and 14 bases lay between the germline ends. CDR3: CASSSQPSIGNTIYF. In DNA form, the CDR3 reads TGCGCCAGCAGTAGCCAGCCGAGCATTGGAAACACCATATATTTT.

V and J are TRBV5-1 and TRBJ2-2, with 7 bases fitting TRBD2. V was pared by 6 bases and J by 2 bases, with 7 bases of the junction left unmatched. This CDR3 contains 15 residues. The germline CDR1 and CDR2 sequences are SGHRS and YFSETQ. The CDR3 is CASKRDVTNTGELFF. CDR3 bases: TGCGCCAGCAAGCGGGATGTAACTAACACCGGGGAGCTGTTTTTT.

This clone was counted between two and nine times. The chain uses TRBV7-2 and TRBJ2-7, with D unclear. There are 13 residues in the CDR3. In germline, CDR1 is SGHTA, CDR2 FQGNSA. The V and J ends lost 4 bases and 4 bases respectively, with 11 bases between them. The CDR3 loop reads CASSYLSWYEQYF. DNA for the CDR3: TGTGCCAGCAGCTACCTTTCGTGGTACGAGCAGTACTTC.

The chain carries TRBV7-9 and TRBJ1-1; D unclear. The germline V gene encodes CDR1 SEHNR and CDR2 FQNEAQ (reference sequence). This CDR3 spans 14 amino acids. V was cut by 5 bases and J by 0 bases, with 10 bases left in between. The CDR3: CASSPAIMNTEAFF. The CDR3 DNA reads as TGTGCCAGCAGCCCAGCAATCATGAACACTGAAGCTTTCTTT. Combining the CDR3 with reference TRBV7-9 and TRBJ1-1 gives the whole variable domain DTGVSQNPRHKITKRGQNVTFRCDPISEHNRLYWYRQTLGQGPEFLTYFQNEAQLEKSRLLSDRFSAERPKGSFSTLEIQRTEQGDSAMYLCASSPAIMNTEAFFGQGTRLTVV.

At least ten counts were recorded for this clone. V is TRBV7-3 and J is TRBJ1-1; possible D gene TRBD1, 6 bases. CDR3 length: 16 residues. Germline-derived CDR1 and CDR2 are SGHTA and FQGTGA. V was clipped by 2 bases and J by 5 bases, with 18 bases between them. The CDR3 nucleotides are TGTGCCAGCAGCTTATCGCCGGCCCTAGGGGGAACTGAAGCTTTCTTT. It is translated as CASSLSPALGGTEAFF.

This chain connects TRBV27 to TRBJ1-2, with D possibly being TRBD1 (5 bases). V shed 5 bases and J shed 12 bases, with 16 bases lying between them. The V gene's germline CDR1 is MNHEY and CDR2 SMNVEV (reference sequence). The CDR3 is 12 residues long. CDR3 amino acids: CASSTSGTADTF. Here the CDR3 DNA reads TGTGCCAGCAGTACCTCCGGGACGGCTGACACCTTC.

This clone was detected only once. The chain has TRBV5-8 and TRBJ1-3, with D hard to call. V lost 1 base and J 0 bases, leaving 2 bases between the germline ends. From germline, CDR1 is SGHTS and CDR2 YDEGEE. The CDR3 has 13 residues. Here the CDR3 reads CASSLISGNTIYF. CDR3 coding DNA: TGTGCCAGCAGCTTGATCTCTGGAAACACCATATATTTT.

This chain uses TRBV6-5 with TRBJ1-5; D perhaps matches TRBD1 (5 bases). CDR1 is MNHEY and CDR2 is SVGAGI in the germline V gene. This CDR3 spans 15 amino acids. V was clipped by 6 bases and J by 2 bases, with 14 bases between them. The CDR3 coding sequence is TGTGCCAGCAGGCCTACAGGACCGGGCAATCAGCCCCAGCATTTT. This encodes CASRPTGPGNQPQHF.

The V and J genes are TRBV5-1 and TRBJ1-4, with 7 positions matching TRBD1. Germline V gene sequence: CDR1 SGHRS, CDR2 YFSETQ. The CDR3 is 14 residues long. Unmatched junction bases numbered 7, after V lost 4 bases and J lost 7 bases. CDR3 sequence: CASSKQGMGEKLFF. The CDR3, as DNA: TGCGCCAGCAGCAAACAGGGGATGGGTGAAAAACTGTTTTTT.

This clone was seen at least ten times. V usage is TRBV7-2 and J usage is TRBJ2-1; D is undetermined. CDR3 length: 18 amino acids. The V end was cut by 2 bases, the J end by 0 bases, with 17 bases between. Germline V gives CDR1 SGHTA, CDR2 FQGNSA. The CDR3 DNA sequence: TGTGCCAGCAGCTTAAGGTCTGGCCGGCCGAGCTCCTACAATGAGCAGTTCTTC. Encoded protein: CASSLRSGRPSSYNEQFF.

The chain recombines TRBV7-2 with TRBJ1-4, with D possibly TRBD1 on 5 matching bases. The V end was cut by 0 bases, the J end by 7 bases, with 15 bases between. Per the germline V gene, CDR1 is SGHTA and CDR2 is FQGNSA. The CDR3 has 16 residues. The CDR3 sequence: CASSLAVAGPSEKLFF. In DNA, the CDR3 is TGTGCCAGCAGCTTAGCGGTAGCAGGGCCGAGTGAAAAACTGTTTTTT. The whole variable domain, remainder taken from reference TRBV7-2 and TRBJ1-4, is GAGVSQSPSNKVTEKGKDVELRCDPISGHTALYWYRQSLGQGLEFLIYFQGNSAPDKSGLPSDRFSAERTGGSVSTLTIQRTQQEDSAVYLCASSLAVAGPSEKLFFGSGTQLSVL.